The rows below give T cell receptor beta chains drawn from one sample of a study of control samples from healthy donors and cancer patients. Data came from immunoSEQ multiplex PCR; TCRdb stores just in-frame clones and leaves some out. The table has 190,000 or so clones, roughly 91% seen once; the top ten hold about 1.5%. Input material: blood. The receptors come from a man in his late teens or twenties in good health. The CDR3 runs from the conserved cysteine through the conserved F or W. The order of the fields is D gene, clone size, V gene, J gene, CDR3 protein, CDR3 DNA. A D gene is named only where the DNA matches it firmly. The size of a clone is reported for some rows only, either as once, few or many, or as a class for expanded clones.

.	.	TRBV19	TRBJ1-1	CATGTYATNTEAFF	TGTGCCACGGGGACATATGCCACCAACACTGAAGCTTTCTTT
TRBD2	.	TRBV6-2/TRBV6-3	TRBJ2-5	CASSYGLAGGQETQYF	TGTGCCAGCAGTTACGGGCTAGCGGGGGGGCAAGAGACCCAGTACTTC
TRBD1	once	TRBV19	TRBJ1-3	CASTTDRTGNTIYF	TGTGCCAGTACCACGGACAGGACAGGAAACACCATATATTTT
.	.	TRBV19	TRBJ2-5	CASSIGGGAGRKTQYF	TGTGCCAGTAGTATAGGGGGCGGGGCAGGGCGAAAGACCCAGTACTTC
.	.	TRBV10-3	TRBJ1-4	CAIRVDTGKLFF	TGTGCCATCCGGGTGGACACTGGAAAACTGTTTTTT
.	.	TRBV4-1	TRBJ2-2	CASSHEGGEYVTGELFF	TGCGCCAGCAGCCATGAGGGGGGTGAATACGTCACCGGGGAGCTGTTTTTT
.	.	TRBV7-9	TRBJ1-1	CASSLEGGLRTEAFF	TGTGCCAGCAGCCTAGAGGGGGGCCTTAGGACTGAAGCTTTCTTT
.	.	TRBV6-6	TRBJ1-1	CASTPREGEAFF	TGTGCCAGCACACCCCGAGAGGGTGAAGCTTTCTTT
.	.	TRBV12-5	TRBJ1-6	CASGGSPLHF	TGTGCTAGTGGTGGATCACCCCTCCACTTT
TRBD2	.	TRBV7-3	TRBJ2-7	CASSLTGGPNYEQYF	TGTGCCAGCAGCTTGACGGGGGGACCTAATTACGAGCAGTACTTC
.	.	TRBV12-5	TRBJ2-2	CASGNSGTGELFF	TGTGCTAGTGGAAACAGTGGGACCGGGGAGCTGTTTTTT
TRBD1	.	TRBV20-1	TRBJ1-3	CSASQTGEVAGNTIYF	TGCAGTGCTAGTCAGACAGGGGAGGTAGCTGGAAACACCATATATTTT
.	.	TRBV7-2	TRBJ2-3	CASSFVLGTSSTDTQYF	TGTGCCAGCAGCTTCGTTTTGGGCACCTCTAGCACAGATACGCAGTATTTT
.	.	TRBV29-1	TRBJ1-2	CSVEEGDGYTF	TGCAGCGTTGAAGAAGGGGATGGCTACACCTTC
.	.	TRBV21-1	TRBJ2-1	CASTLCPGGKQSSYNEQFF	TGTGCCAGCACCCTTTGTCCCGGGGGGAAACAGAGCTCCTACAATGAGCAGTTCTTC
.	.	TRBV3-1/TRBV3-2	TRBJ2-6	CASSRRGGGANVLTF	TGTGCCAGCAGCCGGCGCGGTGGGGGGGCCAACGTCCTGACTTTC
TRBD1	.	TRBV19	TRBJ1-5	CASTTGGQPQHF	TGTGCCAGTACGACAGGGGGTCAGCCCCAGCATTTT
.	.	TRBV27	TRBJ2-2	CASRPTYTGELFF	TGTGCCAGCAGACCAACCTACACCGGGGAGCTGTTTTTT
.	.	TRBV9	TRBJ1-2	CASSVGGASYTF	TGTGCCAGCAGCGTGGGGGGGGCCTCCTACACCTTC
.	.	TRBV10-2	TRBJ2-3	CASRRGLSTDTQYF	TGCGCCAGCAGAAGGGGGTTGTCCACAGATACGCAGTATTTT
.	.	TRBV28	TRBJ2-7	CASSLEGYEQYF	TGTGCCAGCAGTTTAGAAGGGTACGAGCAGTACTTC
TRBD1	.	TRBV29-1	TRBJ1-2	CSVGRDRGYTF	TGCAGCGTCGGGCGGGACAGAGGGTACACCTTC
TRBD1	.	TRBV6-1	TRBJ1-6	CASSEDRRGTGRFSSPLHF	TGTGCCAGCAGTGAAGATAGGAGGGGGACAGGGCGGTTCAGTTCACCCCTCCACTTT
.	once	TRBV11-3	TRBJ2-7	CASSLTFPSYEQYF	TGTGCCAGCAGCCTGACTTTTCCCTCCTACGAGCAGTACTTC
.	once	TRBV15	TRBJ1-2	CATSRDRYDGYTF	TGTGCCACCAGCAGAGATCGTTATGATGGCTACACCTTC
.	.	TRBV25-1	TRBJ1-2	CASSVSGRYGYTF	TGTGCCAGCAGTGTCAGTGGGAGATATGGCTACACCTTC
.	.	TRBV5-4	TRBJ2-5	CASSSRLETQYF	TGTGCCAGCAGCTCGCGTCTAGAGACCCAGTACTTC
.	.	TRBV5-4	TRBJ2-3	CASSSTGDWGTDTQYF	TGTGCCAGCAGCTCTACAGGGGACTGGGGCACAGATACGCAGTATTTT
TRBD1	.	TRBV5-4	TRBJ2-7	CASSLNRGYEQYF	TGTGCCAGCAGCTTAAACAGGGGTTACGAGCAGTACTTC
.	.	TRBV27	TRBJ2-1	CASRRASSYNEQFF	TGTGCCAGCCGACGGGCGAGCTCCTACAATGAGCAGTTCTTC
.	.	TRBV6-1	TRBJ2-1	CASSEPGTHTGDEQFF	TGTGCCAGCAGTGAGCCCGGGACCCATACTGGGGATGAGCAGTTCTTC
.	.	TRBV5-1	TRBJ1-1	CASSRGANTEAFF	TGCGCCAGCAGCCGGGGGGCGAACACTGAAGCTTTCTTT
.	.	TRBV18	TRBJ1-2	CASSPTRAQRNYGYTF	TGTGCCAGCTCACCAACCCGGGCCCAGCGTAACTATGGCTACACCTTC
.	.	TRBV12-3/TRBV12-4	TRBJ1-2	CASSLTGNYGYTF	TGTGCCAGCAGTTTGACAGGAAACTATGGCTACACCTTC
TRBD1	.	TRBV5-5	TRBJ2-7	CASSSDRGFYEQYF	TGTGCCAGCAGCTCGGACAGGGGGTTCTACGAGCAGTACTTC
TRBD2	.	TRBV24-1	TRBJ2-3	CATSDFRAGGKDTQYF	TGTGCCACCAGTGATTTTCGGGCGGGGGGGAAAGATACGCAGTATTTT
.	.	TRBV2	TRBJ2-4	CASSDRGLAKNIQYF	TGTGCCAGCAGTGACAGGGGACTAGCCAAAAACATTCAGTACTTC
.	.	TRBV6-5	TRBJ1-5	CASRPDGNQPQHF	TGTGCCAGCAGACCGGACGGCAATCAGCCCCAGCATTTT
.	.	TRBV7-3	TRBJ1-1	CASSSGRMNTEAFF	TGTGCCAGCAGCTCGGGACGGATGAACACTGAAGCTTTCTTT
.	.	TRBV6-5	TRBJ1-1	CASRARDLTFF	TGTGCCAGCAGAGCACGGGACTTAACTTTCTTT
.	.	TRBV6-1	TRBJ1-5	CASSEDGGEPQHF	TGTGCCAGCAGTGAAGATGGGGGGGAGCCCCAGCATTTT
.	.	TRBV19	TRBJ2-7	CASSTGGRPYEQYF	TGTGCCAGTAGTACCGGGGGCAGGCCCTACGAGCAGTACTTC
TRBD1	.	TRBV5-1	TRBJ1-2	CASSFSGTGYGYTF	TGCGCCAGCAGCTTTTCCGGGACAGGCTATGGCTACACCTTC
.	once	TRBV5-1	TRBJ1-1	CASSSLTEGTEAFF	TGCGCCAGCAGCTCTTTAACAGAGGGCACTGAAGCTTTCTTT
.	.	TRBV27	TRBJ1-1	CASSPRLRGNTEAFF	TGTGCCAGCAGTCCCCGGCTCAGGGGGAACACTGAAGCTTTCTTT
.	.	TRBV25-1	TRBJ2-7	CASSESLKEGEQYF	TGTGCCAGCAGTGAAAGCCTCAAGGAGGGGGAGCAGTACTTC
.	.	TRBV6-1	TRBJ2-7	CASSEAFSYEQYF	TGTGCCAGCAGTGAAGCATTCAGTTACGAGCAGTACTTC
TRBD1	.	TRBV15	TRBJ1-6	CATSRGQGNSPLHF	TGTGCCACCAGCAGAGGACAGGGGAATTCACCCCTCCACTTT
.	.	TRBV18	TRBJ2-2	CASSLFEATGQGSTGELFF	TGTGCCAGCTCACTCTTCGAAGCCACAGGGCAAGGAAGCACCGGGGAGCTGTTTTTT
TRBD2	.	TRBV9	TRBJ2-3	CASSVTGGPDTQYF	TGTGCCAGCAGCGTAACGGGGGGGCCCGATACGCAGTATTTT
.	.	TRBV24-1	TRBJ2-1	CATESGSYNEQFF	TGTGCCACTGAAAGTGGGTCCTACAATGAGCAGTTCTTC